This record covers a single TCR beta chain. This clonotype registers as medium-sized (0.01 to 0.1%) within its sample. Its antigen remains undetermined. No per-base quality is available; no much larger clone lies one base away. The protocol used for the library was PCR. Sequencing used an Illumina HiSeq 2000. In-frame beta chains were kept once TCRdb had trimmed the public reads at Q25 with fastp and called clones with MiXCR. Rows matching on CDR3 protein sequence are summarized as one entry with the most common DNA and genes. Present in this sample are over 15,000 distinct CDR3 sequences, 40% of which were seen just once. Of the sample, approximately 6.3% falls within the top ten clones. The CDR3 covers 14 residues, taking in both the cysteine and the phenylalanine. This entry keeps only the CDR3 DNA: 42 bases, framed from base 1. The germline V gene encodes CDR1 SGHTA and CDR2 FQGNSA. V lost 2 bases and J lost 8 bases; the stretch between them is 12 bases long.

These data are taken from a study of tumor-infiltrating lymphocytes in oesophageal squamous cell carcinoma (dated by TCRdb to 2016 to 2018). The sample was blood. This clonotype was sampled from a male donor with esophageal squamous cell carcinoma. Here the chain combines TRBV7-2 and TRBJ1-4; perhaps TRBD1 is the D gene, with 6 bases matching. CDR3 sequence: CASSLLQGGEKLFF. DNA sequence: TGTGCCAGCAGCTTACTACAGGGAGGGGAAAAACTGTTTTTT.